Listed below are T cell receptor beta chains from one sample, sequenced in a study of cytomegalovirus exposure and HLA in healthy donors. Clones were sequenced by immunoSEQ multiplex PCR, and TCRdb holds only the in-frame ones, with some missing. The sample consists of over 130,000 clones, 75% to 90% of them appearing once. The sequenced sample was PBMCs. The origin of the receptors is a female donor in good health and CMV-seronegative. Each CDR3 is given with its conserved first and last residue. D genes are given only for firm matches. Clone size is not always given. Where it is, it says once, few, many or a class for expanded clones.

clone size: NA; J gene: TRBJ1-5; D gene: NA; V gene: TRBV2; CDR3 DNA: TGTGCCAGCAGTGAAGGACAGCCAAGCCCTAGCAATCAGCCCCAGCATTTT; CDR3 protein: CASSEGQPSPSNQPQHF
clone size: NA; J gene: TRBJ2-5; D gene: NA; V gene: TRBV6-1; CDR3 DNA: TGTGCCAGCAGCCGACAGTTCTCGGAAACAGAGACCCAGTACTTC; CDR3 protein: CASSRQFSETETQYF
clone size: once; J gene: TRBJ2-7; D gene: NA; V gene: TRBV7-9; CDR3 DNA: TGTGCCAGCAGCACCGTTTTAACTGCCTACGAGCAGTACTTC; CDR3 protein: CASSTVLTAYEQYF
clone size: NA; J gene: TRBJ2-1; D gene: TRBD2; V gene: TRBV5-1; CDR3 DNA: TGCGCCAGCAGCTTGACTAGCGGGAGAGACAATGAGCAGTTCTTC; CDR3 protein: CASSLTSGRDNEQFF
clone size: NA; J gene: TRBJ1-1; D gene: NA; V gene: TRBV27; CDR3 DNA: TGTGCCAGCAGTTTAGGGCGTATGAACACTGAAGCTTTCTTT; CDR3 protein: CASSLGRMNTEAFF
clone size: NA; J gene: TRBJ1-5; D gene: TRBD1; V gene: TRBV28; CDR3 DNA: TGTGCCAGCAGTTTGCGGCAGGGGGTAAATCAGCCCCAGCATTTT; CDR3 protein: CASSLRQGVNQPQHF
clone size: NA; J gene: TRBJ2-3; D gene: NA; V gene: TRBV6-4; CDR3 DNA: TGTGCCAGCAGTGGTTCATCGGTCACAGGGCTAGATACGCAGTATTTT; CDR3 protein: CASSGSSVTGLDTQYF
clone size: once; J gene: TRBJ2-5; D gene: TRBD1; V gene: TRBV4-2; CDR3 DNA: TGTGCCAGCAGCCAGTACCCAGGGGGAGAGACCCAGTACTTC; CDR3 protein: CASSQYPGGETQYF
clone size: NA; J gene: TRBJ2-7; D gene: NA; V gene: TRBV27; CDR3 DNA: TGTGCCAGCAGTTTCGGGGGGCCCTCCTACGAGCAGTACTTC; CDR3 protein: CASSFGGPSYEQYF
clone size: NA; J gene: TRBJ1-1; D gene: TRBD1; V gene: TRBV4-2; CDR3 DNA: TGTGCCAGCAGCGCGATAGGGGGCGCGAACGCTGAAGCTTTCTTT; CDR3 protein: CASSAIGGANAEAFF
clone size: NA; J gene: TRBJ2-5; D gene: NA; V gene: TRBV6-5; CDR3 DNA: TGTGCCAGCAGTTACTCGTGGGGGGCCCAGTACTTC; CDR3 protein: CASSYSWGAQYF
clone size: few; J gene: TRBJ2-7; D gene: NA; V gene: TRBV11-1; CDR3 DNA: TGTGCCAGCAGCCCCCGAGAGACTAGTCCCTACGAGCAGTACTTC; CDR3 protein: CASSPRETSPYEQYF
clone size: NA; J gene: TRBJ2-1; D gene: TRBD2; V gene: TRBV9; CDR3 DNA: TGTGCCAGCAGCGTATCGACTAGCTCCTATGAGCAGTTCTTC; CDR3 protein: CASSVSTSSYEQFF
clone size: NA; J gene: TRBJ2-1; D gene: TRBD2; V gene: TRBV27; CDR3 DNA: TGTGCCAGCAGTTTGCCACTAGCGGGAGTTATCAATGAGCAGTTCTTC; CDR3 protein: CASSLPLAGVINEQFF
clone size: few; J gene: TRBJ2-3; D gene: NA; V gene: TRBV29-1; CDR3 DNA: TGCAGCGTTGACGAGGCAACGGATACGCAGTATTTT; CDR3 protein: CSVDEATDTQYF
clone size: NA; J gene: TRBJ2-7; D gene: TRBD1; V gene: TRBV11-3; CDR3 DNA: TGTGCCAGCAGCACCACAACAGGGGCGCAAGGGGCCTACGAGCAGTACTTC; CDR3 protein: CASSTTTGAQGAYEQYF
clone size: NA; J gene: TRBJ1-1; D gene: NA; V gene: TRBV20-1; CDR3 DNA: TGCAGTGCTAGACTCAACACTGAAGCTTTCTTT; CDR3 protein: CSARLNTEAFF
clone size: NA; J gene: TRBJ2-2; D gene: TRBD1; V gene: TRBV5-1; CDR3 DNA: TGCGCCAGCAGCTTGGATCACAGGGGGAACACCGGGGAGCTGTTTTTT; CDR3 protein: CASSLDHRGNTGELFF
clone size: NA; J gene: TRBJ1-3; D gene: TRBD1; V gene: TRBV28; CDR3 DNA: TGTGCCAGCAGTTCTGGGACAGGGGGAAACTCTGGAAACACCATATATTTT; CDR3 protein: CASSSGTGGNSGNTIYF
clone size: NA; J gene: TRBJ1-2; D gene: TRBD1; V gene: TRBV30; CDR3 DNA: TGTGCCTGGAGGGTTACAGGGGTTTTGACCTATGGCTACACCTTC; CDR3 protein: CAWRVTGVLTYGYTF
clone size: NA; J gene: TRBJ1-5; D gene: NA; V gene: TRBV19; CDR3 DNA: TGTGCCAGTAGTAGGGCGGGGGAATATCAGCCCCAGCATTTT; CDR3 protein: CASSRAGEYQPQHF
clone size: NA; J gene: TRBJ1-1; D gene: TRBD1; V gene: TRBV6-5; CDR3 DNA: TGTGCCAGCAGTTTCGGGACAGGGTCGACGACTGAAGCTTTCTTT; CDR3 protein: CASSFGTGSTTEAFF
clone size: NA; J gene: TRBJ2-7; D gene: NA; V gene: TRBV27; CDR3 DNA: TGTGCCAGCAGCTTAATAGGGTGGACTGGCGAGCAGTACTTC; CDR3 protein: CASSLIGWTGEQYF
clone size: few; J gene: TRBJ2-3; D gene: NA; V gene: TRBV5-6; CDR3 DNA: TGTGCCAGCAGCCTGAGCACAGATACGCAGTATTTT; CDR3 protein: CASSLSTDTQYF
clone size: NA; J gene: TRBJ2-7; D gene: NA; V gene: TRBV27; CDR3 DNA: TGTGCCAGCAGTTTATCCGGGAAAGGGTCCTACGAGCAGTACTTC; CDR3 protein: CASSLSGKGSYEQYF
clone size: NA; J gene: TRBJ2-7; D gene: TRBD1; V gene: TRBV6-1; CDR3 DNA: TGTGCCAGCAGTGAAGCTGGGACAGGGTCGTCGTACGAGCAGTACTTC; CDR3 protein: CASSEAGTGSSYEQYF
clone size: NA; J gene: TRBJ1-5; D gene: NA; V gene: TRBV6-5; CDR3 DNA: TGTGCCAGCAGTCCTTCGCGAGGCCAGCCCCAGCATTTT; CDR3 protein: CASSPSRGQPQHF
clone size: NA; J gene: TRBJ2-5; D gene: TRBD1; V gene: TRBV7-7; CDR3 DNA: TGTGCTAGCAGCCGCGGGACAGGGAGTGAGACCCAGTACTTC; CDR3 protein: CASSRGTGSETQYF
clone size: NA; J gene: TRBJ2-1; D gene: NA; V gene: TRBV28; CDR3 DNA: TGTGCCAGCCTTCCCGAGCGGGTCCGCTACAATGAGCAGTTCTTC; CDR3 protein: CASLPERVRYNEQFF
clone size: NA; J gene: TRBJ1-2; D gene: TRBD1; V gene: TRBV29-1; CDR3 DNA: TGCAGCGTCGCAACCGGGACAGGGGGCTATGGCTACACCTTC; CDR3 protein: CSVATGTGGYGYTF
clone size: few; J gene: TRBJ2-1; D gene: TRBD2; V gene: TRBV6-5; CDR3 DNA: TGTGCCAGCACCCAACGGCTAGCGGGACCTGAGCAGTTCTTC; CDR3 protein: CASTQRLAGPEQFF
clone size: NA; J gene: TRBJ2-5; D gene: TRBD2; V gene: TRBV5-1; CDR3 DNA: TGCGCCAGCAGCATGACTAGCGGGCCGGATCAAGAGACCCAGTACTTC; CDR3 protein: CASSMTSGPDQETQYF
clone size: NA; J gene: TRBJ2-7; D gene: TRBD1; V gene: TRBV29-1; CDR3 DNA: TGCAGCGTTGAGATGGGACAGACCTACGAGAAGTACTTC; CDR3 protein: CSVEMGQTYEKYF
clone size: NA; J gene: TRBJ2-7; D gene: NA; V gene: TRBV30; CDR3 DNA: TGTGCCTTAAGAGGGTTTGGGAGCTCCTACGAGCAGTACTTC; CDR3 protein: CALRGFGSSYEQYF
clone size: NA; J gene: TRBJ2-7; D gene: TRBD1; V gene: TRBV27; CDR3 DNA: TGTGCCAGCAGTTACGGACAGGGCTCCTACGAGCAGTACTTC; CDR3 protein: CASSYGQGSYEQYF
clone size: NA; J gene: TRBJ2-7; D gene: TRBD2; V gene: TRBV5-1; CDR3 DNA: TGCGCCAGCAGCTTGGAAGGGACTAGCGGGAGGGTTTCCTACGAGCAGTACTTC; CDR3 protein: CASSLEGTSGRVSYEQYF
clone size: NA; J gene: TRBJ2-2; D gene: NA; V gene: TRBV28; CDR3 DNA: TGTGCCAGCAGGTCGGGAAGGCGGGGTAGCACCGGGGAGCTGTTTTTT; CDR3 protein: CASRSGRRGSTGELFF
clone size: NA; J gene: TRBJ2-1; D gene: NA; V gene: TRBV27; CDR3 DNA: TGTGCCAGCCGATTTAGAGGGAATGAGCAGTTCTTC; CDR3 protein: CASRFRGNEQFF
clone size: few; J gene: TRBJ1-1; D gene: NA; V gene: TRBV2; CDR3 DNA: TGTGCCAGCAGTCTGAGGGTGGAGACTGAAGCTTTCTTT; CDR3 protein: CASSLRVETEAFF
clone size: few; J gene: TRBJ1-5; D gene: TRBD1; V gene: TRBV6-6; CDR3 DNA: TGTGCCAGCAGTCGACAGGGAAGCAATCAGCCCCAGCATTTT; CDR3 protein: CASSRQGSNQPQHF
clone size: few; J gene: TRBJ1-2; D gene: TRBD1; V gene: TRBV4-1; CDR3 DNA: TGCGCCAGCAGCCACTACGACAGGGATTACGATGGCTACACCTTC; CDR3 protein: CASSHYDRDYDGYTF
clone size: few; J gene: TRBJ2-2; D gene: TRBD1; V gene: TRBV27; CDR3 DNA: TGTGCCAGCAGTTTAGCACAGGGGTTCACCGGGGAGCTGTTTTTT; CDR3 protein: CASSLAQGFTGELFF
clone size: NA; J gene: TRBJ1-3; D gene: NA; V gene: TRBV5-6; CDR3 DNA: TGTGCCAGCAGCTTCGGGGTAGTAGGCACCATATATTTT; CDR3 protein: CASSFGVVGTIYF
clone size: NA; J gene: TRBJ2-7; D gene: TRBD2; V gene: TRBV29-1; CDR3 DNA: TGCAGCGCAGGGACTAGCGGGAGCTACGAGCAGTACTTC; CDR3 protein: CSAGTSGSYEQYF
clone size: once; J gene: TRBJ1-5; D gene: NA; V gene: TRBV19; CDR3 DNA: TGTGCCAGTAGTATAGGGGGCTACTACCAGCCCCAGCATTTT; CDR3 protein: CASSIGGYYQPQHF
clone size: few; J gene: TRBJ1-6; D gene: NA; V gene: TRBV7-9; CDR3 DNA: TGTGCCAGCAGCTCCGGGACTGCACATTCACCCCTCCACTTT; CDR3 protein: CASSSGTAHSPLHF
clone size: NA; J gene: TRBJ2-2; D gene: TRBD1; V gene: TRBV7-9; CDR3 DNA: TGTGCCAGCAGCTTAGGGGCAGGGGGCACCGGGGAGCTGTTTTTT; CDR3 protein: CASSLGAGGTGELFF
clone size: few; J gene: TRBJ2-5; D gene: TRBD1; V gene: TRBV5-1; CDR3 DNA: TGCGCCAGCAGCCCCCGGACAGGGATGGAGACCCAGTACTTC; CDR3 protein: CASSPRTGMETQYF
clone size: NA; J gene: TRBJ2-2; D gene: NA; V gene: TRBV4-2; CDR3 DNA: TGTGCCAGCAGCCACACGACAAACACCGGGGAGCTGTTTTTT; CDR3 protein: CASSHTTNTGELFF
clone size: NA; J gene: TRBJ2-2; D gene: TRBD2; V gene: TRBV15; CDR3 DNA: TGTGCCACCAGCAGAATTCAGTTCGGACTAGCGAACACCGGGGAGCTGTTTTTT; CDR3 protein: CATSRIQFGLANTGELFF